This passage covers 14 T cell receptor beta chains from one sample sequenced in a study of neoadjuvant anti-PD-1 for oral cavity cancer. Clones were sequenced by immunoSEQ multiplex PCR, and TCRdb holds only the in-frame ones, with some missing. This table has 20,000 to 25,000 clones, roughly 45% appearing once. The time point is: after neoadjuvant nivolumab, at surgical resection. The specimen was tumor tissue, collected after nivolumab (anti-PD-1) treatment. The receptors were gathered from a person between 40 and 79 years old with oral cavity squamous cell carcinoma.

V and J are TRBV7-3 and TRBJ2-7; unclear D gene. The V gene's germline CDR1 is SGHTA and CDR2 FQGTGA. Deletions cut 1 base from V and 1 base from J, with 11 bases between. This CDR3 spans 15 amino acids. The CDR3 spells CASSLNSEGSYEQYF. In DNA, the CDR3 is TGTGCCAGCAGCTTAAATTCGGAAGGATCCTACGAGCAGTACTTC.

DNA for the CDR3: TGTGCCTGGACCCTGACAGGGTCCGCCACTGAAGCTTTCTTT. Translated: CAWTLTGSATEAFF. V is TRBV30 and J is TRBJ1-1; 7 positions agree with TRBD1. This CDR3 spans 14 amino acids. Germline V gene sequence: CDR1 GTSNPN, CDR2 SVGIG (reference sequence). V was pared by 4 bases and J by 4 bases, with 9 bases of the junction left unmatched.

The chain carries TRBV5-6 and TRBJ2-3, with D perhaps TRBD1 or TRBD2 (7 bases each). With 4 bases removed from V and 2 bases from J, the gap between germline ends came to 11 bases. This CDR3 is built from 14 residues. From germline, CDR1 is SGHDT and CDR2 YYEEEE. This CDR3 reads CASSQGGVTDTQYF. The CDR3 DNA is TGTGCCAGCAGCCAGGGGGGGGTCACAGATACGCAGTATTTT.

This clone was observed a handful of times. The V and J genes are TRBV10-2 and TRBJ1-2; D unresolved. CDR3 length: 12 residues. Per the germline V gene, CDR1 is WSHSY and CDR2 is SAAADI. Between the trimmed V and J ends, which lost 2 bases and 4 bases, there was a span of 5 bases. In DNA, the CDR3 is TGCGCCAGCAGTGAGACCATCTATGGCTACACCTTC. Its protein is CASSETIYGYTF.

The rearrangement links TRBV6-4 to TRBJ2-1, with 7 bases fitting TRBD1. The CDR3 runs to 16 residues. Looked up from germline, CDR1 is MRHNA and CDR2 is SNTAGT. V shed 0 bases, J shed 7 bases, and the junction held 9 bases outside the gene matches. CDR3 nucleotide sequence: TGTGCCAGCAGTGACTCACGCAGGGGGAACAGGAATGAGCAGTTCTTC. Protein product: CASSDSRRGNRNEQFF.

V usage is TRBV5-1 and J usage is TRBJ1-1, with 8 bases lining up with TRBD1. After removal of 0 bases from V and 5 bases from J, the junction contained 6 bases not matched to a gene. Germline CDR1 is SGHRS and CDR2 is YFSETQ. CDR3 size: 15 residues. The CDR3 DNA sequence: TGCGCCAGCAGCTTGGCCAGGGACAGGTGGACTGAAGCTTTCTTT. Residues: CASSLARDRWTEAFF.

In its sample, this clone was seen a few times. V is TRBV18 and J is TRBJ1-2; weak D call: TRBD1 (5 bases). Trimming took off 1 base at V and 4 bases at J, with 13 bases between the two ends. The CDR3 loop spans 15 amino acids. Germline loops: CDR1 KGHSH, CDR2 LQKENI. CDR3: CASSPQRTLAYGYTF. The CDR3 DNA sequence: TGTGCCAGCTCACCACAGAGGACACTAGCCTATGGCTACACCTTC.

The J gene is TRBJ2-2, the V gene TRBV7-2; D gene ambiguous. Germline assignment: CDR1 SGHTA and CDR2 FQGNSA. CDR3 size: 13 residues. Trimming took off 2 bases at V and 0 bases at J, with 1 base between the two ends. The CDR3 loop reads CASSLSNTGELFF. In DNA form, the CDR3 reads TGTGCCAGCAGCTTATCGAACACCGGGGAGCTGTTTTTT.

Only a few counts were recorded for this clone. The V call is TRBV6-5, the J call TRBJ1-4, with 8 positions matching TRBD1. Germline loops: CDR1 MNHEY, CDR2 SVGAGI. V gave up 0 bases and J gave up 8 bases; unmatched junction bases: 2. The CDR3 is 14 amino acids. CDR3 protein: CASSYSRQGEKLFF. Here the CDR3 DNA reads TGTGCCAGCAGTTACTCCAGACAGGGGGAAAAACTGTTTTTT.

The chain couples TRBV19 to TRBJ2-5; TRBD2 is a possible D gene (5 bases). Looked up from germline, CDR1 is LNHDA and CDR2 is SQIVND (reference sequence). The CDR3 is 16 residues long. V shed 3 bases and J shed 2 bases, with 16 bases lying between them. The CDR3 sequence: CASSISDGGVQETQYF. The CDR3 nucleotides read TGTGCCAGTAGTATTAGCGACGGTGGGGTGCAAGAGACCCAGTACTTC.

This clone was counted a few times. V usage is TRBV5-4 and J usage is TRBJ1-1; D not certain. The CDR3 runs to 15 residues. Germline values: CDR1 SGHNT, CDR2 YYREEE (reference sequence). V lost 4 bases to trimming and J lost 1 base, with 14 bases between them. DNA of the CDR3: TGTGCCAGCAGCGCATATCAGGTTACGAACACTGAAGCTTTCTTT. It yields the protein CASSAYQVTNTEAFF.

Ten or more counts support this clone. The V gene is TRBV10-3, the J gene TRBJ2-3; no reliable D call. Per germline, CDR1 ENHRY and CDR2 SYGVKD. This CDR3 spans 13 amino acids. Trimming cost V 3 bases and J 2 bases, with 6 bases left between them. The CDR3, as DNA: TGTGCCATCAGTGACAACCCCACAGATACGCAGTATTTT. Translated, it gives CAISDNPTDTQYF.

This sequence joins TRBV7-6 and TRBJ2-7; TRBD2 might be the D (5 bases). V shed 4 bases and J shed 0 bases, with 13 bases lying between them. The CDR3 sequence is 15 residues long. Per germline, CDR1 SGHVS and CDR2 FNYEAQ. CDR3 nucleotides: TGTGCCAGCAGCTCATTTACCGGGGACTCCTACGAGCAGTACTTC. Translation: CASSSFTGDSYEQYF.

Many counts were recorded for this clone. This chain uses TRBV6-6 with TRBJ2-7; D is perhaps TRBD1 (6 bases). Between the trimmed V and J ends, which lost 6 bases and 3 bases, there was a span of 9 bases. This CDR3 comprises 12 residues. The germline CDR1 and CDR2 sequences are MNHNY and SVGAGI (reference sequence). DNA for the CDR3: TGTGCCAGCAGCTCACAGGGCTACGAGCAGTACTTC. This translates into CASSSQGYEQYF.